The 21 T cell receptor beta chains below come from one sample, sequenced in a study of T cells in narcolepsy. Clones were read by immunoSEQ multiplex PCR, and TCRdb kept only the in-frame ones, dropping some. This table has about 41,000 clones, approximately 89% appearing once. Sequencing used CD45RA- memory CD4+ T cells from PBMCs. The receptors originated from a human donor with narcolepsy.

The chain uses TRBV7-9 and TRBJ1-6; 7 nucleotides agree with TRBD1. V was pared by 4 bases and J by 10 bases, with 7 bases of the junction left unmatched. Germline CDR1 reads SEHNR; CDR2 reads FQNEAQ (reference sequence). CDR3 length: 14 residues. CDR3 residues: CASSSAGGRSPLHF. The CDR3 bases are TGTGCCAGCAGCTCCGCAGGGGGTAGGTCACCCCTCCACTTT.

The chain couples TRBV6-6 to TRBJ1-1, with no clear D. V was clipped by 6 bases and J by 2 bases, with 7 bases between them. Germline CDR1 is MNHNY and CDR2 is SVGAGI (reference sequence). The CDR3 extends over 12 amino acids. CDR3 region: CASRGRNTEAFF. The CDR3 DNA reads TGTGCCAGCAGAGGTCGAAACACTGAAGCTTTCTTT.

This clone was observed once. V and J are TRBV4-3 and TRBJ1-6, with 7 bases fitting TRBD1. CDR1 LGHNA and CDR2 YSLEER come from the germline V gene. CDR3 length equals 17 residues. Unmatched junction bases numbered 11, after V lost 3 bases and J lost 6 bases. CDR3 protein: CASSHFRTGAVNSPLHF. The CDR3 bases are TGCGCCAGCAGCCATTTCCGGACAGGCGCGGTTAATTCACCCCTCCACTTT.

The chain combines TRBV6-5 with TRBJ2-3; 7 positions match TRBD1. V lost 7 bases to trimming and J lost 13 bases; unmatched junction nucleotides: 14. This CDR3 contains 13 residues. From germline, CDR1 is MNHEY and CDR2 SVGAGI. CDR3 loop: CASTSRTGALKYF. The CDR3 nucleotides are TGTGCCAGCACCTCGCGAACAGGGGCCCTCAAGTATTTT.

The chain joins TRBV29-1 to TRBJ2-1, with D perhaps given as TRBD1 or TRBD2 (6 bases each). The germline gives CDR1 SQVTM, CDR2 ANQGSEA. V gave up 8 bases and J gave up 10 bases, with 21 bases separating them. This CDR3 is 13 amino acids long. CDR3 sequence: CSSEETGAGEQFF. The DNA for the CDR3 is TGCAGCTCGGAGGAGACGGGGGCGGGGGAGCAGTTCTTC.

The V gene is TRBV6-6, the J gene TRBJ2-2; D remains ambiguous. Germline V lookup: CDR1 MNHNY, CDR2 SVGAGI (reference sequence). CDR3 length equals 14 residues. V was trimmed by 6 bases and J by 1 base, leaving 9 bases between them. The CDR3 nucleotides read TGTGCCAGCAGGCAGACAAAGAACACCGGGGAGCTGTTTTTT. It encodes CASRQTKNTGELFF.

The V and J genes are TRBV30 and TRBJ2-1; D may correspond to TRBD1 or TRBD2 (5 bases each). Germline V gene sequence: CDR1 GTSNPN, CDR2 SVGIG (reference sequence). Trimming took off 1 base at V and 0 bases at J, with 7 bases between the two ends. The CDR3 contains 14 residues. The DNA of the CDR3 is TGTGCCTGGAGTGAGGGGACCTCCTACAATGAGCAGTTCTTC. This translates into CAWSEGTSYNEQFF.

The chain has TRBV18 and TRBJ2-3, with 10 nucleotides matching TRBD2. V dropped 5 bases and J dropped 5; count of bases not matched to a gene: 1. In germline, CDR1 is KGHSH, CDR2 LQKENI. The length of the CDR3 is 13 residues. CDR3 region: CASSSSGRDTQYF. In DNA form, the CDR3 reads TGTGCCAGCTCATCTAGCGGGAGAGATACGCAGTATTTT. The entire variable domain, with the rest obtained from reference TRBV18 and TRBJ2-3, is as follows: NAGVMQNPRHLVRRRGQEARLRCSPMKGHSHVYWYRQLPEEGLKFMVYLQKENIIDESGMPKERFSAEFPKEGPSILRIQQVVRGDSAAYFCASSSSGRDTQYFGPGTRLTVL.

The chain recombines TRBV5-1 with TRBJ2-3, with 9 bases identical to TRBD1. V trimming: 2 bases; J trimming: 5 bases; junction bases outside the gene matches: 6. Per the germline V gene, CDR1 is SGHRS and CDR2 is YFSETQ. This CDR3 is 15 amino acids long. As DNA, the CDR3 is TGCGCCAGCAGCTTTACAGGGGGCGTTGAAGATACGCAGTATTTT. Translated: CASSFTGGVEDTQYF.

There are a few counts of this clone. This chain uses TRBV4-1 with TRBJ2-7; a weak D match, TRBD1 (5 bases). The V end was cut by 1 base, the J end by 3 bases, with 10 bases between. This CDR3 comprises 14 residues. Germline loops: CDR1 MGHRA, CDR2 YSYEKL. CDR3 residues: CASSQVRVYYEQYF. The CDR3 DNA reads TGCGCCAGCAGCCAAGTCAGGGTGTACTACGAGCAGTACTTC.

The gene calls are TRBV9 and TRBJ2-1; 9 nucleotides align to TRBD2. This CDR3 spans 16 amino acids. The trim removed 5 bases at V and 4 bases at J, leaving 10 bases unmatched. In germline, CDR1 is SGDLS, CDR2 YYNGEE. This CDR3 is CASSLSTSGLYNEQFF. The DNA of the CDR3 is TGTGCCAGCAGTCTTTCGACTAGCGGCCTTTACAATGAGCAGTTCTTC.

The rearrangement uses TRBV2 and TRBJ2-3; the D is unclear. CDR1 and CDR2 (germline): SNHLY, FYNNEI. This CDR3 region has 13 residues. Trimming pared 4 bases from V and 1 base from J, leaving 6 bases between. The CDR3 nucleotides are TGTGCCAGCAGTGTTTGGGGCACAGATACGCAGTATTTT. Translating it yields CASSVWGTDTQYF.

The CDR3 loop reads CASSQERARSTDTQYF. DNA for the CDR3: TGCGCCAGCAGCCAAGAGCGGGCCCGGAGCACAGATACGCAGTATTTT. The chain carries TRBV4-3 and TRBJ2-3, with D perhaps TRBD2 (5 bases). The ends were cut back, 0 bases at V and 0 bases at J, with 10 bases in the middle. Per the germline V gene, CDR1 is LGHNA and CDR2 is YSLEER. This CDR3 has 16 amino acids.

The genes are TRBV4-2 and TRBJ2-3; no definite D call. Germline V lookup: CDR1 LGHNA, CDR2 YNFKEQ. Deletions cut 5 bases from V and 0 bases from J, with 18 bases between. The CDR3 is 17 residues long. The CDR3 coding sequence is TGTGCCAGCAGCAAGGAAAGTCCAGGAACTAGCACAGATACGCAGTATTTT. This encodes CASSKESPGTSTDTQYF.

The chain links TRBV5-1 to TRBJ2-7; the D gene is possibly TRBD2 (6 bases). Trimming took 5 bases from V and 0 from J, leaving 9 bases between them. CDR1 and CDR2 (germline): SGHRS, YFSETQ. This CDR3 has 13 amino acids. The CDR3 is CASRGGISYEQYF. The CDR3 DNA follows: TGCGCCAGCAGGGGCGGGATCTCCTACGAGCAGTACTTC.

This chain uses TRBV5-4 with TRBJ2-2; 12 bases agree with TRBD2. CDR1 and CDR2 from the germline V gene are SGHNT and YYREEE (reference sequence). The CDR3 contains 17 residues. Trimming cost V 5 bases and J 2 bases; bases outside gene matches: 7. The CDR3 spells CASRPGLAGGNTGELFF. The CDR3 DNA is TGTGCCAGCAGACCGGGACTAGCGGGTGGAAACACCGGGGAGCTGTTTTTT.

This clone was observed a few times. The J gene is TRBJ2-7, the V gene TRBV6-1; no clear D gene. This CDR3 is 14 amino acids long. Trimming cost V 5 bases and J 2 bases, with 13 bases left between them. Per germline, CDR1 MNHNS and CDR2 SASEGT. The CDR3 loop is CASSPQSGAYEQYF. CDR3 DNA: TGTGCCAGCAGTCCCCAGAGTGGAGCCTACGAGCAGTACTTC.

The chain carries TRBV30 and TRBJ1-2; perhaps TRBD1 as D (6 bases). The CDR3 has 13 residues. CDR1 and CDR2 from the germline V gene are GTSNPN and SVGIG (reference sequence). Trimming took 0 bases from V and 7 from J, leaving 12 bases between them. CDR3 amino acids: CAWSVLGDIGYTF. CDR3 DNA sequence: TGTGCCTGGAGTGTATTAGGGGACATTGGCTACACCTTC.

This clone was observed once. The chain joins TRBV14 to TRBJ2-5, with D perhaps TRBD1 (5 bases). The J call may be wrong; the DNA end is better matched by TRBJ2-7. This CDR3 comprises 14 residues. In germline, CDR1 is SGHDN, CDR2 FVKESK. The CDR3 loop reads CASSPRTSSYEQYF. The CDR3 region has the DNA TGTGCCAGCAGCCCCAGGACAAGCTCCTACGAGCAGTACTTC.

This chain's CDR3 is CASRRGGTGGGYTF. DNA of the CDR3: TGTGCCAGCAGACGGGGTGGGACAGGAGGGGGCTACACCTTC. The chain uses TRBV6-1 and TRBJ1-2; TRBD1 matches at 8 bases. The CDR3 contains 14 residues. Germline CDR1 is MNHNS and CDR2 is SASEGT. The trim removed 6 bases at V and 8 bases at J, leaving 11 bases unmatched.

Only one count was recorded for this clone. The CDR3 reads CASTRHGYGYTF. The CDR3 DNA reads as TGTGCCAGCACACGGCATGGCTATGGCTACACCTTC. This chain joins TRBV6-5 and TRBJ1-2, with no clear D. Germline lookup yields CDR1 MNHEY and CDR2 SVGAGI. The V gene lost 7 bases and the J gene lost 4 bases, with 10 bases spanning the gap. The CDR3 runs 12 residues.